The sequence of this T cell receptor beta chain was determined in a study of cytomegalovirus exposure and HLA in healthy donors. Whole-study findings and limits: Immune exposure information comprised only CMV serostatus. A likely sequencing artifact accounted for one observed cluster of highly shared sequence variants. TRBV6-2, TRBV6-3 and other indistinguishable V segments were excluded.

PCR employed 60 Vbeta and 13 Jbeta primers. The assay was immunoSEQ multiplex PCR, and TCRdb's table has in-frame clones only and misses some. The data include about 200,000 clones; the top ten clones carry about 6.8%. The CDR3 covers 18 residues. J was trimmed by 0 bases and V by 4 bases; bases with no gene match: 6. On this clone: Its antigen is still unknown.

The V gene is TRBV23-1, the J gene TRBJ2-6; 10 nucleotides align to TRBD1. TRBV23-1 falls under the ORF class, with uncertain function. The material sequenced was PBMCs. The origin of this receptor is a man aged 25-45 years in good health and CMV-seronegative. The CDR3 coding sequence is TGCGCCAGCAGTCTTGGAGACAGGGGGCTCTCTGGGGCCAACGTCCTGACTTTC. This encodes CASSLGDRGLSGANVLTF.